The 20 T cell receptor beta chains listed next were all sequenced from one sample in a study of blood T cell repertoires in COVID-19. The data were produced by immunoSEQ multiplex PCR, yet TCRdb's version contains in-frame clones alone and is incomplete. This table holds some 95,000 clones, around 75% found once. Input material: peripheral blood. These receptors came from a man between 65 and 79 years old with acute or convalescent COVID-19.

The rearrangement joins TRBV7-3 to TRBJ2-7; D is unclear. The V end lost 5 bases, the J end lost 6 bases, and 14 bases lay between the germline ends. The CDR3 is made up of 13 amino acids. Germline V CDR1 and CDR2: SGHTA, FQGTGA. CDR3 sequence: CASSPDQALEQYF. The CDR3 DNA reads TGTGCCAGCAGCCCCGATCAGGCGCTCGAGCAGTACTTC.

This clone was seen just once. The J gene is TRBJ2-7, the V gene TRBV11-2; no definite D call. Germline lookup yields CDR1 SGHAT and CDR2 FQNNGV. Trimming stripped 8 bases from V and 1 base from J, with 12 bases between. CDR3 length: 13 amino acids. CDR3 bases: TGTGCCAGCGCATCGTCCGGGTCCTACGAGCAGTACTTC. Protein sequence: CASASSGSYEQYF.

The V gene is TRBV7-2, the J gene TRBJ1-1; no reliable D call. The germline CDR1 and CDR2 sequences are SGHTA and FQGNSA. The CDR3 is 15 residues long. V was pared by 3 bases and J by 4 bases, with 15 bases between. For the CDR3, the DNA is TGTGCCAGCAGCTTTTCGCGTGGGTCGGGCACTGAAGCTTTCTTT. Protein product: CASSFSRGSGTEAFF.

The rearrangement joins TRBV30 to TRBJ1-3, with D maybe TRBD1 (6 bases). The CDR3 consists of 15 residues. Germline V gene data show CDR1 as GTSNPN and CDR2 as SVGIG (reference sequence). Trimming took 1 base from V and 4 from J, leaving 14 bases between them. The CDR3: CAWSAPGHLGNTIYF. In DNA, the CDR3 is TGTGCCTGGAGTGCCCCGGGACACTTAGGAAACACCATATATTTT.

This chain links TRBV30 with TRBJ2-7; 9 bases are shared with TRBD1. The CDR3 runs to 12 residues. J gave up 6 bases and V 6 bases, and 6 bases lay outside the gene matches. Germline CDR1 and CDR2: GTSNPN and SVGIG (reference sequence). The CDR3 protein is CACETTGGEQYF. The CDR3 bases are TGTGCCTGCGAAACGACAGGGGGCGAGCAGTACTTC.

The V and J genes are TRBV28 and TRBJ1-2, with D possibly being TRBD1 (6 bases). Germline V CDR1 and CDR2: MDHEN, SYDVKM. Between the trimmed V and J ends, which lost 6 bases and 2 bases, there was a span of 16 bases. CDR3 length: 15 amino acids. For the CDR3, the DNA is TGTGCCAGCAGCATTCCGGGGGGCGCGAACTATGGCTACACCTTC. This gives the protein CASSIPGGANYGYTF.

The chain carries TRBV19 and TRBJ2-7; perhaps TRBD1 as D (6 bases). The CDR3 totals 13 residues. The V gene's germline CDR1 is LNHDA and CDR2 SQIVND (reference sequence). Trimming took off 5 bases at V and 5 bases at J, with 13 bases between the two ends. The CDR3 protein is CASSAGTQHEQYF. The DNA for the CDR3 is TGTGCCAGTAGTGCCGGGACACAGCACGAGCAGTACTTC.

The V and J genes are TRBV30 and TRBJ2-5, with TRBD1 identical over 11 bases. CDR1 and CDR2 from the germline V gene are GTSNPN and SVGIG (reference sequence). V shed 3 bases, J shed 6 bases, and the junction held 12 bases outside the gene matches. The CDR3 covers 16 residues. The CDR3, as DNA: TGTGCCTGGAGCGGGGGACAGGGGGGGACATCAAAGACCCAGTACTTC. Translating gives CAWSGGQGGTSKTQYF.

V and J are TRBV2 and TRBJ2-7, with unresolved D. The CDR3 has 14 amino acids. V gave up 1 base and J gave up 4 bases, with 11 bases separating them. Germline CDR1 SNHLY, CDR2 FYNNEI. The CDR3 coding sequence is TGTGCCAGCAGTGAAGGCAGGCTTGGGTACGAGCAGTACTTC. Amino acids: CASSEGRLGYEQYF.

There are a few counts of this clone. The chain combines TRBV7-6 with TRBJ2-7, with 10 bases fitting TRBD2. The CDR3 loop spans 18 amino acids. CDR1 is SGHVS, CDR2 FNYEAQ, per germline. The ends lost 5 bases at V and 2 bases at J; junction bases unmatched: 15. This CDR3 is CASSQNSGRRRGPYEQYF. In DNA form, the CDR3 reads TGTGCCAGCAGCCAAAATAGCGGGAGGCGAAGGGGCCCCTACGAGCAGTACTTC.

A few counts support this clone. The rearrangement joins TRBV3-1 (or the pseudogene TRBV3-2) to TRBJ1-1, with 7 nucleotides matching TRBD1. V dropped 3 bases and J dropped 11; count of bases not matched to a gene: 12. Germline lookup yields CDR1 LGHDT and CDR2 YNNKEL (reference sequence). This CDR3 is built from 14 residues. CDR3 sequence: CASSQHSGTAWAFF. As DNA, the CDR3 is TGTGCCAGCAGCCAGCATTCCGGGACAGCTTGGGCTTTCTTT.

J is TRBJ2-3 and V is TRBV18, with 13 bases identical to TRBD2. Germline lookup yields CDR1 KGHSH and CDR2 LQKENI. J gave up 4 bases and V 0 bases, and 4 bases lay outside the gene matches. The CDR3 is made up of 17 amino acids. Written as DNA, the CDR3 is TGTGCCAGCTCACCACCATACGGACTAGCGGGAGCAGATACGCAGTATTTT. As protein: CASSPPYGLAGADTQYF.

The chain employs TRBV5-1 and TRBJ2-1, with TRBD2 identical over 7 bases. Germline CDR1 reads SGHRS; CDR2 reads YFSETQ. After removal of 4 bases from V and 7 bases from J, the junction contained 14 bases not matched to a gene. This CDR3 contains 16 residues. CDR3 DNA: TGCGCCAGCAGCCCAAGACCTAGCGGCCAGGGAAATGAGCAGTTCTTC. This translates into CASSPRPSGQGNEQFF.

The chain couples TRBV27 to TRBJ1-2, with D possibly matching TRBD1 (6 bases). This CDR3 spans 17 amino acids. CDR1 and CDR2 from the germline V gene are MNHEY and SMNVEV (reference sequence). Trimming pared 4 bases from V and 8 bases from J, leaving 26 bases between. The CDR3 DNA reads TGTGCCAGCAGTTATCGGGGACACTTTGAGGGGAAGGGGGGCTACACCTTC. It is translated as CASSYRGHFEGKGGYTF.

This clone came up a few times. In nucleotides, the CDR3 is TGTGCCAGTAGTGCTGGGCTCAATCAGCCCCAGCATTTT. Protein product: CASSAGLNQPQHF. The J gene is TRBJ1-5, the V gene TRBV19; D call uncertain. The V end was cut by 5 bases, the J end by 3 bases, with 8 bases between. CDR1 is LNHDA and CDR2 is SQIVND in the germline V gene (reference sequence). CDR3 size: 13 residues.

This clone was counted a few times. The chain employs TRBV19 and TRBJ1-3; D is unresolved. The CDR3 consists of 15 residues. In germline, CDR1 is LNHDA, CDR2 SQIVND (reference sequence). The V and J ends lost 3 bases and 1 base respectively, with 10 bases between them. The CDR3 DNA reads TGTGCCAGTAGTATCGCGGCAGTGTCTGGAAACACCATATATTTT. Translating it yields CASSIAAVSGNTIYF.

The gene calls are TRBV18 and TRBJ1-1; perhaps TRBD1 as D (6 bases). CDR3 length: 17 amino acids. Germline CDR1 and CDR2: KGHSH and LQKENI. With 3 bases removed from V and 1 base from J, the gap between germline ends came to 18 bases. CDR3 nucleotides: TGTGCCAGCTCACCCGGGATAAGGGGGTCAGGGAACACTGAAGCTTTCTTT. This translates into CASSPGIRGSGNTEAFF.

The chain links TRBV28 to TRBJ2-4; TRBD1 matches at 7 bases. The CDR3 has 14 residues. V shed 3 bases, J shed 6 bases, and the junction held 5 bases outside the gene matches. From germline, CDR1 is MDHEN and CDR2 SYDVKM. As DNA, the CDR3 is TGTGCCAGCAGTTTCCGGGCAGGGGGAAACATTCAGTACTTC. Encoded protein: CASSFRAGGNIQYF.

The V and J genes are TRBV5-1 and TRBJ1-2; 10 bases are shared with TRBD1. V lost 4 bases to trimming and J lost 12 bases; unmatched junction nucleotides: 9. This CDR3 has 13 amino acids. Per germline, CDR1 SGHRS and CDR2 YFSETQ. The CDR3 region has the DNA TGCGCCAGCAGCGCTCCCGGGACAGGGGATGACACCTTC. Protein: CASSAPGTGDDTF.

This clone was seen only a few times. The CDR3 protein is CAWSVRGSGTYNEQFF. Here the CDR3 DNA reads TGTGCCTGGAGTGTACGGGGTAGCGGTACCTACAATGAGCAGTTCTTC. The chain recombines TRBV30 with TRBJ2-1, with D perhaps matching TRBD2 (6 bases). Germline V CDR1 and CDR2: GTSNPN, SVGIG (reference sequence). Trimming cost V 0 bases and J 2 bases, with 14 bases left between them. The CDR3 contains 16 residues. Filled out from reference TRBV30 and TRBJ2-1, the complete variable domain reads SQTIHQWPATLVQPVGSPLSLECTVEGTSNPNLYWYRQAAGRGLQLLFYSVGIGQISSEVPQNLSASRPQDRQFILSSKKLLLSDSGFYLCAWSVRGSGTYNEQFFGPGTRLTVL.